The 5 T cell receptor beta chains below were found in one sample sequenced in a study of blood T cells in healthy people across ages. A J-beta primer mix and a sample-barcoded 5' primer were used in a second PCR of about 7 to 12 cycles. TCRdb re-derived calls from the 5' RACE reads in MiXCR, one entry per CDR3 protein. Found here are 710,000 or so distinct CDR3 sequences, roughly 30% of them singletons; the top ten hold approximately 15%. Input material: blood. The receptors come from a woman of 80 years or more in good health.

The genes are TRBV20-1 and TRBJ2-7; TRBD2 matches 7 bases. Germline V gene data show CDR1 as DFQATT and CDR2 as SNEGSKA (reference sequence). The CDR3 has 14 amino acids. V was clipped by 3 bases and J by 2 bases; unmatched bases: 7. In DNA form, the CDR3 reads TGCAGTGCTAGCCGGGGGAGGGCGACCTACGAGCAGTACTTC. Protein: CSASRGRATYEQYF.

This clonotype was counted a few times. The chain has TRBV12-3 or TRBV12-4 and TRBJ2-2; no clear D. The CDR3 covers 15 residues. The V and J ends lost 3 bases and 1 base respectively, with 9 bases between them. The CDR3 is CASSFLGLNTGELFF. In DNA, the CDR3 is TGTGCCAGCAGTTTTCTCGGATTGAACACCGGGGAGCTGTTTTTT.

This chain joins TRBV19 and TRBJ1-5; 8 positions match TRBD1. The CDR3 has 17 amino acids. Germline loops: CDR1 LNHDA, CDR2 SQIVND (reference sequence). Trimming at V came to 4 bases and at J to 3 bases, leaving 11 bases not matched to a gene. CDR3 region: CASSTRAGTGNNQPQHF. The DNA for the CDR3 is TGTGCCAGTAGTACCCGGGCCGGGACAGGAAACAATCAGCCCCAGCATTTT.

In this sample, this clonotype turned up many times. This chain uses TRBV4-3 with TRBJ2-7, with D maybe TRBD2 (5 bases). The CDR3 has 15 residues. V lost 0 bases and J lost 3, with 12 bases in between. Germline CDR1 and CDR2: LGHNA and YSLEER. The CDR3 loop is CASSQENSGFYEQYF. DNA of the CDR3: TGCGCCAGCAGCCAAGAAAATTCGGGGTTCTACGAGCAGTACTTC.

As concerns this clonotype: A much more abundant neighbour one base away suggests this may be a read error. The chain employs TRBV20-1 and TRBJ2-1, with 7 nucleotides matching TRBD1. Germline values: CDR1 DFQATT, CDR2 SNEGSKA (reference sequence). Unmatched junction bases numbered 11, after V lost 6 bases and J lost 3 bases. This CDR3 is built from 15 residues. Here the CDR3 reads CSAPHWTGDYNEQFF. CDR3 nucleotide sequence: TGCAGTGCGCCTCATTGGACAGGCGACTACAATGAGCAGTTCTTC.